This T cell receptor beta chain was sequenced in a study of identical twins (dated by TCRdb to the mid-2010s). Study-wide context: TCR alpha and beta repertoires from monozygotic twins, unrelated adults of various ages and cord blood were deep-sequenced to test whether fetal clonotypes persist. Replicate twin experiments were performed at different times using different library preparation protocols to rule out contamination.

Library preparation was by 5' RACE. The sequencer listed for this sample is Illumina HiSeq 2000. Template switching introduced a universal primer binding site; the final cDNA contained a unique molecular identifier, enabling accurate counting of TCR cDNA molecules. Specific primers in the conserved constant-segment region were used to synthesize first-strand cDNA for TCR alpha and beta chains. To control for contamination, each cDNA library was double barcoded with a SMART-Mk sample barcode plus Illumina barcodes. TruSeq adapter sequences along with Illumina sample barcodes were introduced in two successive PCR steps. TCR alpha and beta cDNA libraries were sequenced on the Illumina HiSeq platform with custom primers. The study's processing was this. Raw reads were processed with MiGEC to extract unique molecular identifiers, and MiXCR was used to determine CDR3 positions. Recombination models were inferred per individual with the repgenHMM and IGoR tools using an EM algorithm. The tcR package in R was used for shared clonotype analysis, with sharing normalized by the product of cloneset sizes. To study raw recombination without the effects of thymic and clonal selection, out-of-frame nonproductive sequences were analyzed. Starting from the raw public reads, TCRdb applied fastp trimming at Q25, assembled clones with MiXCR and retained in-frame beta chains. CDR3 protein sequences are deduplicated, and each keeps its most common genes and DNA. For this entry, the V and J calls and clone size follow TCRdb and not the study's own pipeline. Recorded for this sample are around 450,000 distinct CDR3 sequences; approximately 15% of them occurred a single time. The ten largest clones capture approximately 0.52% of the sample.

What the research found in general, with its limitations: Out-of-frame TCR alpha sharing in monozygotic twins was systematically underestimated by recombination models, whereas sharing between unrelated individuals was in agreement with the recombination models. Fewer insertions were carried by abundant cord blood beta clonotypes, a similar but weaker trend appeared in young adult naive repertoires, and no such trend appeared in memory repertoires. Invariant T cells such as MAIT and iNKT could partly confound zero-insertion analyses, although diverse VJ usage argued against such confounding for most clonotypes. A weaker excess of twin sharing was found in beta out-of-frame sequences because the signal-to-noise ratio was lowered by fewer shared sequences. Because the same donors could not be followed over many years, the conclusions relied on cross-sectional statistical analysis. Compared with coincidental sharing between unrelated individuals, out-of-frame TCR alpha sequences shared between twins had an excess of sequences with low generation probability.

All donors were healthy Caucasians. Three pairs of female monozygotic twins, all aged roughly 18 to 29 years, were included in the twin cohort. CD4+ and CD8+ T cell populations were isolated with positive isolation kits from Invitrogen. A remark on this clonotype: The antigen it recognizes is unknown. The input lacks base qualities; no much larger clone sits a single base away.

In addition, the sample was reused for a study of yellow fever vaccine responses in identical twins. The other study reports the following: According to the authors, the vaccine-induced T cell response in identical twins seemed to be partly convergent and partly specific to each individual. In identical twins, the study followed T cell clones that responded to the vaccine with precision.

The clonotype originates from a woman under 30 in good health. The source material was CD4+ T cells sorted from blood.

CDR3 sequence: CASSFDRGWSYEQYF. The DNA sequence follows: TGTGCCAGCAGCTTCGACAGGGGTTGGTCCTACGAGCAGTACTTC. Recombination joined TRBV7-2 with TRBJ2-7, with 8 middle bases fitting TRBD1. V is trimmed back by 3 bases and J by 1 base, and the junction contains 5 bases that no gene match accounts for. Inclusive of the bounding cysteine and phenylalanine, the CDR3 is 15 residues long. The DNA shown is the 45-base CDR3, in frame from base 1. In the germline V gene, CDR1 corresponds to SGHTA and CDR2 to FQGNSA.